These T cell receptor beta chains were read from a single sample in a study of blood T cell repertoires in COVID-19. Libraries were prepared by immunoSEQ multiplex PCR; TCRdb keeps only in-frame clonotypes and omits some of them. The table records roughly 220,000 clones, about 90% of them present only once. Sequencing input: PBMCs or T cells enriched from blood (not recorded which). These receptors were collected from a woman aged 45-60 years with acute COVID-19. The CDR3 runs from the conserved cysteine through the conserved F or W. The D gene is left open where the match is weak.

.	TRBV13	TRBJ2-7	CASSSGQSYEQYF	TGTGCCAGCAGCTCGGGACAATCCTACGAGCAGTACTTC
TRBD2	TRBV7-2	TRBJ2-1	CASSSTSGSGEQFF	TGTGCCAGCAGCTCGACTAGCGGGAGTGGTGAGCAGTTCTTC
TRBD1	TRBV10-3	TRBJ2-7	CAISESNRGLEQYF	TGTGCCATCAGTGAGTCGAACAGGGGGCTCGAGCAGTACTTC
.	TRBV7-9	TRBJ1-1	CASSLGAGAEAFF	TGTGCCAGCAGCTTAGGAGCGGGTGCTGAAGCTTTCTTT
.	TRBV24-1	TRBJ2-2	CATSETTEALITGELFF	TGTGCCACCAGTGAAACCACAGAAGCCCTTATCACCGGGGAGCTGTTTTTT
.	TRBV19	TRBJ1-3	CASSRKTPVASGNTIYF	TGTGCCAGTAGTAGGAAGACACCGGTTGCCTCTGGAAACACCATATATTTT
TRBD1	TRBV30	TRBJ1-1	CAWDRDPELEAFF	TGTGCCTGGGACAGGGACCCGGAACTTGAAGCTTTCTTT
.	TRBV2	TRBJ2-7	CASSVREVPYEQYF	TGTGCCAGCAGTGTGAGGGAAGTCCCCTACGAGCAGTACTTC
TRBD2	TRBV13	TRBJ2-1	CASSLGLAGGFNEQFF	TGTGCCAGCAGCCTGGGACTAGCGGGAGGATTCAATGAGCAGTTCTTC
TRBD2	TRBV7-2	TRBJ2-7	CASSPRLAGTYEQYF	TGTGCCAGCAGCCCACGACTAGCGGGGACTTACGAGCAGTACTTC
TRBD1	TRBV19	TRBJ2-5	CASSSPRDRGQETQYF	TGTGCCAGTAGTTCTCCCCGGGACAGGGGGCAAGAGACCCAGTACTTC
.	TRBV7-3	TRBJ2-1	CASSERRGPYNEQFF	TGTGCCAGCAGCGAACGGAGGGGACCCTACAATGAGCAGTTCTTC
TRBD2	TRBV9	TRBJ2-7	CASSVGGSRSYEQYF	TGTGCCAGCAGCGTAGGCGGGAGCCGCTCCTACGAGCAGTACTTC
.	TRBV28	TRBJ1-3	CASIPSSTGNTIYF	TGTGCCAGCATCCCTAGCTCCACTGGAAACACCATATATTTT
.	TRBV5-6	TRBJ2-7	CASSLDRGAYEQYF	TGTGCCAGCAGCTTAGACCGGGGAGCCTACGAGCAGTACTTC
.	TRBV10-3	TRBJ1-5	CATSGNSNQPQHF	TGTGCCACGTCAGGGAATAGCAATCAGCCCCAGCATTTT
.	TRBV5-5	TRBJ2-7	CASSFPGYEQYF	TGTGCCAGCAGCTTCCCAGGGTACGAGCAGTACTTC
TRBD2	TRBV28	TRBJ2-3	CASSGASGRASDTQYF	TGTGCCAGCAGTGGAGCTAGCGGGAGGGCCTCAGATACGCAGTATTTT
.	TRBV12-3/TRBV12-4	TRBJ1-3	CASSNSGNTIYF	TGTGCCAGCAGCAATTCTGGAAACACCATATATTTT
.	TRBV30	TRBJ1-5	CAWSVQLGGNQPQHF	TGTGCCTGGAGTGTACAGTTAGGGGGCAATCAGCCCCAGCATTTT
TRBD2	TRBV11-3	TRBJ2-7	CASSGGDPGGSSYEQYF	TGTGCCAGCAGCGGTGGGGACCCTGGCGGGAGCTCCTACGAGCAGTACTTC
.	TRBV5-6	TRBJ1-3	CASSSRVNTIYF	TGTGCCAGCAGCTCCAGGGTGAACACCATATATTTT
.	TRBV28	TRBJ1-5	CASRLPTGTPSHQPQHF	TGTGCCAGCAGATTACCCACCGGGACACCAAGTCATCAGCCCCAGCATTTT
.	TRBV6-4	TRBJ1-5	CASSRQDNQPQHF	TGTGCCAGCAGTCGACAGGACAATCAGCCCCAGCATTTT
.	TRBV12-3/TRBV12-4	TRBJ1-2	CASRWGGEGYTF	TGTGCCTCCCGGTGGGGGGGGGAAGGCTACACCTTC
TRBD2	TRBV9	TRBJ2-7	CASSVGLASRRVYF	TGTGCCAGCAGCGTCGGACTAGCCTCCCGCCGGGTTTACTTC
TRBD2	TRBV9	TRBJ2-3	CASTDYPTSGRSVDTQYF	TGTGCCAGCACCGACTACCCGACTAGCGGGAGATCAGTAGATACGCAGTATTTT
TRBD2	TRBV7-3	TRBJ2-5	CASSEGLAPQETQYF	TGTGCCAGCAGCGAAGGACTAGCCCCCCAAGAGACCCAGTACTTC
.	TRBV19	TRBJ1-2	CASSISPSGGYTF	TGTGCCAGTAGTATATCTCCCTCGGGTGGCTACACCTTC